This T cell receptor beta chain was recorded in a study of T cell responses to AZD1222 COVID-19 vaccine. Findings of the study overall: When two AZD1222 doses had been given, Spike-specific TCR breadth and depth rose. Baseline serology detected seropositivity in only a handful of AZD1222 recipients.

Repertoires were generated with immunoSEQ multiplex PCR, while TCRdb's copy carries only in-frame clones and drops some. The sample carries over 90,000 clones, roughly 91% recorded once. Concerning this clone itself: Its antigen is not known.

The V gene end was trimmed by 1 base and the J gene end by 3 bases; junction bases not matched to a gene: 5. Germline CDR1 is MGHDK and CDR2 is SYGVNS. The CDR3 has 17 amino acids. The rearrangement uses TRBV25-1 and TRBJ1-6; 8 positions agree with TRBD1. Source: peripheral blood, taken on day 0 of AZD1222 vaccination. The TCR comes from an adult in good health. The DNA for the CDR3 is TGTGCCAGCAGTGAATCAGCCAGGGGGCTCTATAATTCACCCCTCCACTTT. It yields the protein CASSESARGLYNSPLHF.